A single sample is the source of the 4 T cell receptor beta chains below, sequenced in a study of CD8+CD57+ T cells in acquired aplastic anemia. Investigators profiled TCR beta VDJ and CDR3 from genomic DNA template. From the reads, TCRdb called clonotypes with MiXCR, one entry per CDR3 protein. The sample includes some 160,000 distinct CDR3 sequences, around 52% of them seen just once. Sequenced patients had shown CD8+CD57+ cell expansion by flow cytometry. Sequencing was done on a sample of sorted CD4+, CD8+, or CD8+CD57+ T cells (not recorded which) from PBMCs. Receptor source: a human donor with aplastic anemia.

J is TRBJ2-5 and V is TRBV24-1; the match to TRBD1 covers 8 bases. Germline values: CDR1 KGHDR, CDR2 SFDVKD. Trimming took 3 bases from V and 7 from J; bases not matched to a gene: 0. The CDR3 consists of 12 residues. This CDR3 reads CATSDGTGTQYF. The CDR3 coding sequence is TGTGCCACCAGTGATGGGACAGGGACCCAGTACTTC.

V is TRBV7-8 and J is TRBJ1-6; TRBD1 aligns across 8 bases. The germline V gene encodes CDR1 SGHVS and CDR2 FQNEAQ. Trimming at V came to 5 bases and at J to 12 bases, leaving 6 bases not matched to a gene. The CDR3 runs 13 residues. CDR3 sequence reads: CASSTGQGGPLHF. The CDR3 bases are TGTGCCAGCAGCACCGGACAGGGAGGACCCCTCCACTTT.

Many counts were recorded for this clonotype. The chain combines TRBV10-3 with TRBJ1-3; D unclear. Germline CDR1 ENHRY, CDR2 SYGVKD. CDR3 length equals 14 residues. Trimming left V 3 bases short and J 0 bases short, with 6 bases between. In nucleotides, the CDR3 is TGTGCCATCAGTGAATTAGTCTCTGGAAACACCATATATTTT. Protein product: CAISELVSGNTIYF.

This clonotype was detected once. The chain recombines TRBV6-2 or TRBV6-3 with TRBJ1-5; TRBD1 aligns across 9 bases. The CDR3 has 15 amino acids. Losses at the gene ends were 6 bases for V and 7 bases for J; bases not matched to a gene: 10. From germline, CDR1 is MNHEY and CDR2 SVGEGT. The CDR3 DNA sequence: TGTGCCAGCAGCCGTCGCACAGGGGGCGGCCAGCCCCAGCATTTT. As protein: CASSRRTGGGQPQHF.